This TCR beta chain was identified in a study of T cell repertoires in cytomegalovirus infection. Study information: From public TCR beta signatures came an indication of both CMV infection and matching HLA type.

TCRdb reanalysed the reads using MiXCR and keeps one entry per CDR3 protein. The table includes nearly 650,000 distinct CDR3 sequences, 24% detected once. The length of the CDR3 is 13 residues. Germline CDR1 reads DFQATT; CDR2 reads SNEGSKA (reference sequence). General study points: Ex vivo, HLA-C-restricted CMV-specific TCR beta clonotypes prevailed over the rest of the response.

This clonotype appeared a few times. The antigen is unknown. Sequencing was carried out using CD8+ T cells from PBMCs. This clonotype was obtained from a human donor in good health (CMV status not recorded). Some clones in this sample may be carry-over from other donors' samples. The chain combines TRBV20-1 with TRBJ2-3; TRBD2 matches at 7 bases. In nucleotides, the CDR3 is TGCAGAGGCGGGGGAGGGCCGACAGATACGCAGTATTTT. This sequence encodes CRGGGGPTDTQYF.